These 15 T cell receptor beta chains were sequenced from one sample in a study of human T cells and chemical hapten exposure. TCRdb processed the RACE reads anew with MiXCR; each CDR3 protein has one entry. The sample lists roughly 180,000 distinct CDR3 sequences; around 22% were seen once. As for time point: patch test 1, 2 weeks after DPC sensitization. Treatment described: therapeutic diphenylcyclopropenone sensitization with weekly scalp DPC. This material consisted of whole blood, taken in connection with sensitization to the hapten diphenylcyclopropenone (DPC). These receptors all come from a woman in her forties or fifties with alopecia areata. Some clones in this sample may be carry-over from other donors' samples.

The chain couples TRBV7-9 to TRBJ2-2; D is unresolved. The CDR3 runs to 16 residues. Trimming took 8 bases from V and 0 from J, leaving 16 bases between them. Germline loops: CDR1 SEHNR, CDR2 FQNEAQ (reference sequence). CDR3 DNA sequence: TGTGCCAGCGGTCAGGACGACTTCTCGAACACCGGGGAGCTGTTTTTT. It translates to CASGQDDFSNTGELFF.

This clonotype was recorded a few times. The genes are TRBV12-3 or TRBV12-4 and TRBJ2-7; 8 bases map to TRBD2. Unmatched junction bases numbered 5, after V lost 4 bases and J lost 0 bases. The CDR3 loop spans 15 amino acids. The CDR3 nucleotides are TGTGCCAGCAGTTCCTCCGGGACTAGCTCCTACGAGCAGTACTTC. It codes for CASSSSGTSSYEQYF.

This clonotype came up a few times. The V and J genes are TRBV28 and TRBJ2-1, with D possibly being TRBD2 (6 bases). With 10 bases removed from V and 4 bases from J, the gap between germline ends came to 11 bases. This CDR3 is 12 amino acids long. In germline, CDR1 is MDHEN, CDR2 SYDVKM. The CDR3 DNA reads as TGTGCCACCACGGGACTTTACAATGAGCAGTTCTTC. This gives the protein CATTGLYNEQFF.

This clonotype occurred a few times. The CDR3 sequence is CAISPTGGSNGELFF. In DNA form, the CDR3 reads TGTGCCATCAGTCCCACAGGGGGCTCGAACGGGGAGCTGTTTTTT. The chain couples TRBV10-3 to TRBJ2-2; 9 bases line up with TRBD1. The CDR3 length is 15 residues. The V gene end was trimmed by 5 bases and the J gene end by 7 bases; junction bases not matched to a gene: 8. The germline gives CDR1 ENHRY, CDR2 SYGVKD.

This rearrangement joins TRBV3-1 to TRBJ1-2, with D possibly TRBD1 on 5 matching bases. The CDR3 covers 13 residues. Trimming pared 5 bases from V and 4 bases from J, leaving 11 bases between. Germline V gene sequence: CDR1 LGHDT, CDR2 YNNKEL (reference sequence). This CDR3 reads CASSVGGVYGYTF. The CDR3 region has the DNA TGTGCCAGCAGCGTTGGAGGGGTCTATGGCTACACCTTC.

The chain joins TRBV7-9 to TRBJ2-7; D gene unclear. CDR3 size: 12 residues. CDR1 SEHNR and CDR2 FQNEAQ come from the germline V gene (reference sequence). Trimming removed 4 bases from V and 7 bases from J, with 11 bases in between. The CDR3 sequence is CASSSTLGEQYF. The CDR3 DNA reads TGTGCCAGCAGCTCCACATTGGGGGAGCAGTACTTC. Supplemented by reference TRBV7-9 and TRBJ2-7, the full variable domain reads DTGVSQNPRHKITKRGQNVTFRCDPISEHNRLYWYRQTLGQGPEFLTYFQNEAQLEKSRLLSDRFSAERPKGSFSTLEIQRTEQGDSAMYLCASSSTLGEQYFGPGTRLTVT.

The chain joins TRBV5-6 to TRBJ2-3; D gene unclear. CDR3 size: 14 residues. Germline V lookup: CDR1 SGHDT, CDR2 YYEEEE. V gave up 4 bases and J gave up 0 bases, with 9 bases separating them. DNA for the CDR3: TGTGCCAGCAGCCGAGTGACTAGCACAGATACGCAGTATTTT. Amino acid sequence: CASSRVTSTDTQYF.

This clonotype was seen a handful of times. V is TRBV5-1 and J is TRBJ2-1, with D perhaps TRBD2 (5 bases). This CDR3 is 14 amino acids long. V was trimmed by 0 bases and J by 9 bases, leaving 13 bases between them. The germline V gene has CDR1 SGHRS and CDR2 YFSETQ. The CDR3 DNA follows: TGCGCCAGCAGCTTGGAACACCTTGCGGGTGAGCAGTTCTTC. Amino acid sequence: CASSLEHLAGEQFF.

There are a few counts of this clonotype. The chain combines TRBV29-1 with TRBJ1-2; perhaps TRBD1 as D (5 bases). V was pared by 4 bases and J by 7 bases, with 19 bases between. Germline CDR1 is SQVTM and CDR2 is ANQGSEA. The CDR3 runs 14 residues. The CDR3 DNA reads TGCAGCGTTGTTCCAGGTGGAGGGGATGGTGGCTACACCTTC. Residues: CSVVPGGGDGGYTF. The complete variable domain, with remaining parts taken from reference TRBV29-1 and TRBJ1-2, reads SAVISQKPSRDICQRGTSLTIQCQVDSQVTMMFWYRQQPGQSLTLIATANQGSEATYESGFVIDKFPISRPNLTFSTLTVSNMSPEDSSIYLCSVVPGGGDGGYTFGSGTRLTVV.

This clonotype was counted a few times. The chain employs TRBV18 and TRBJ1-1, with D possibly matching TRBD1 (5 bases). The germline CDR1 and CDR2 sequences are KGHSH and LQKENI. The CDR3 has 13 amino acids. Trimming cost V 1 base and J 5 bases, with 8 bases left between them. This CDR3 is CASSPREGTEAFF. The DNA for the CDR3 is TGTGCCAGCTCACCACGAGAGGGGACTGAAGCTTTCTTT.

The CDR3 nucleotides read TGCAGCGTTCGATCAGCGGGAGTCGAGCAGTTCTTC. It is translated as CSVRSAGVEQFF. The chain couples TRBV29-1 to TRBJ2-1; 8 bases fit TRBD2. Germline assignment: CDR1 SQVTM and CDR2 ANQGSEA. J was trimmed by 10 bases and V by 5 bases; bases with no gene match: 7. This CDR3 is built from 12 residues.

This clonotype was seen a few times. CDR3 DNA: TGTGCCAGCAGCTTAGAAGGGAGTAGCTCTGGAAACACCATATATTTT. As protein: CASSLEGSSSGNTIYF. V is TRBV11-2 and J is TRBJ1-3; unclear D gene. The CDR3 totals 16 residues. V lost 0 bases and J 0 bases, leaving 9 bases between the germline ends. The germline gives CDR1 SGHAT, CDR2 FQNNGV.

In this sample, this clonotype turned up many times. This sequence joins TRBV27 and TRBJ1-1; a possible D gene is TRBD1 (5 bases). CDR3 length: 18 residues. In germline, CDR1 is MNHEY, CDR2 SMNVEV (reference sequence). Trimming took 2 bases from V and 1 from J, leaving 20 bases between them. CDR3: CASSLTMRAGPPNTEAFF. The CDR3 DNA reads as TGTGCCAGCAGTTTAACAATGCGAGCAGGGCCACCGAACACTGAAGCTTTCTTT.

This chain links TRBV7-8 with TRBJ1-3; no clear D gene. The V gene lost 1 base and the J gene lost 4 bases, with 20 bases spanning the gap. This CDR3 is 18 amino acids long. CDR1 is SGHVS, CDR2 FQNEAQ, per germline. Written as DNA, the CDR3 is TGTGCCAGCAGCTTAGTAAGAGGGCGGCTCCAAAGGGGAAACACCATATATTTT. This sequence encodes CASSLVRGRLQRGNTIYF.

This clonotype was counted only a few times. The chain couples TRBV7-2 to TRBJ2-1; 7 nucleotides align to TRBD2. The CDR3 is 16 amino acids. Germline V gene sequence: CDR1 SGHTA, CDR2 FQGNSA. Trimming took 1 base from V and 0 from J; bases not matched to a gene: 3. The CDR3 bases are TGTGCCAGCAGCTTAGTCTCTAGCGGCTCCTACAATGAGCAGTTCTTC. Its translation: CASSLVSSGSYNEQFF.